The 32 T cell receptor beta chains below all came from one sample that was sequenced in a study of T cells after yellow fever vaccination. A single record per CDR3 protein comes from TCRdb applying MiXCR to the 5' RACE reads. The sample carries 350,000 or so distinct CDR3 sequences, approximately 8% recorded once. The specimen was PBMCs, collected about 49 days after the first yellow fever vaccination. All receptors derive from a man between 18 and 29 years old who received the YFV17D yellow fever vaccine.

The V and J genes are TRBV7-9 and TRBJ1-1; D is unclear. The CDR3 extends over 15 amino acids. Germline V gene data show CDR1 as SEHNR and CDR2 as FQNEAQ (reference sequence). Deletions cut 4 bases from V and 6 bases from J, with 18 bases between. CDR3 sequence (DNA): TGTGCCAGCAGCTGGACGGAGACCATCGTCCCTGAAGCTTTCTTT. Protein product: CASSWTETIVPEAFF.

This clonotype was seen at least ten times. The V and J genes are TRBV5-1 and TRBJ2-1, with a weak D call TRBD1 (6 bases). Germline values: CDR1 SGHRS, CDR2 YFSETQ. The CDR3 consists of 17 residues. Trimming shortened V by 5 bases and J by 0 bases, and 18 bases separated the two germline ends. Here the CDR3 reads CASRDRPDRFSYNEQFF. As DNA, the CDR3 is TGCGCCAGCAGAGACCGCCCTGACAGGTTCTCCTACAATGAGCAGTTCTTC.

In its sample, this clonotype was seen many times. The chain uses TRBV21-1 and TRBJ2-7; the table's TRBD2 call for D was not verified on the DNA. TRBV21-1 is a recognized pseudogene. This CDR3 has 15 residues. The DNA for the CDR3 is TGTGCCAGCAGCGGGGGACTTCCAAGCTCCTACGAGCAGTACGTC. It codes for CASSGGLPSSYEQYV.

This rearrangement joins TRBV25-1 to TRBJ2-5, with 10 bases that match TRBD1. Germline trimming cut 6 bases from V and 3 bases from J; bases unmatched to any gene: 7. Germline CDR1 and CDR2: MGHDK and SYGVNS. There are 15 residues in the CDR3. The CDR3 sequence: CASSGTGVGKETQYF. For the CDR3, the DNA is TGTGCCAGCAGCGGGACAGGGGTTGGTAAAGAGACCCAGTACTTC.

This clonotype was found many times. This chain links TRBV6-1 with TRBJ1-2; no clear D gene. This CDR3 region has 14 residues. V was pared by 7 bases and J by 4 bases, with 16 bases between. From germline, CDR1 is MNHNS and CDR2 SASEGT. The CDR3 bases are TGTGCCAGCATCCGCCGCGACAAGACCTATGGCTACACCTTC. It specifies CASIRRDKTYGYTF.

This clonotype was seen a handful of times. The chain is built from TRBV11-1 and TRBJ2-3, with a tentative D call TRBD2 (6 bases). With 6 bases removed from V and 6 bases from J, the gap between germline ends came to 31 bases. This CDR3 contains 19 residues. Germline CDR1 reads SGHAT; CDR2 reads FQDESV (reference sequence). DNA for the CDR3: TGTGCCAGCAGTCTTCCCTTCCGGGGAGGAAGGTCTTTTGGGGATACGCAGTATTTT. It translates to CASSLPFRGGRSFGDTQYF.

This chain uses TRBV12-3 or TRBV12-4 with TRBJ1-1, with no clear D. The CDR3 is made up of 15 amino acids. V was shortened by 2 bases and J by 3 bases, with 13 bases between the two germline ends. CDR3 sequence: CASSLSAWRYTEAFF. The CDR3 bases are TGTGCCAGCAGTTTATCCGCCTGGAGGTACACTGAAGCTTTCTTT.

The CDR3 is CASSVEGLAGTDTQYF. As DNA, the CDR3 is TGTGCCAGCAGCGTAGAAGGGCTAGCGGGCACAGATACGCAGTATTTT. The chain has TRBV9 and TRBJ2-3, with 7 bases aligning to TRBD2. Losses at the gene ends were 0 bases for V and 1 base for J; bases not matched to a gene: 5. Per the germline V gene, CDR1 is SGDLS and CDR2 is YYNGEE. This CDR3 has 16 amino acids.

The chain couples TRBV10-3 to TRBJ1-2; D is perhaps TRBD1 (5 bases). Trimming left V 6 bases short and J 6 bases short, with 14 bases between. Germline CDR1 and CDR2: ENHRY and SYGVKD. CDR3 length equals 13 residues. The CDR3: CAIRAHEGNGYTF. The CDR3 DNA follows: TGTGCCATCAGAGCCCACGAGGGGAATGGCTACACCTTC.

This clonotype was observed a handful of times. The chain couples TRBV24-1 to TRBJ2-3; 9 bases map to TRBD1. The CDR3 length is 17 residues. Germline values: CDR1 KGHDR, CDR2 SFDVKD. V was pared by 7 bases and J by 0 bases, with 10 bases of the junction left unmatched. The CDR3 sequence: CATSMSGQGHSTDTQYF. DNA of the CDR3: TGTGCCACCAGCATGTCGGGACAGGGACACAGCACAGATACGCAGTATTTT.

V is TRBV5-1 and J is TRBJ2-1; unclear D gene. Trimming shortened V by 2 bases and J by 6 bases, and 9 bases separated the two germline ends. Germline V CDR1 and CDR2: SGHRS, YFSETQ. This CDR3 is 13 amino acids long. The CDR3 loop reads CASSFLPPNEQFF. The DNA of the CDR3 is TGCGCCAGCAGCTTCCTGCCTCCCAATGAGCAGTTCTTC.

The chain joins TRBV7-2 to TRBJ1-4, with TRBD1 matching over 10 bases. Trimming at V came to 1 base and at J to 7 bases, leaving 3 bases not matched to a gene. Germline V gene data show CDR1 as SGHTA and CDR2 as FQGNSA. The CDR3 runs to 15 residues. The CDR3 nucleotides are TGTGCCAGCAGCTTAGTCCGGGACAGGGGTGAAAAACTGTTTTTT. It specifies CASSLVRDRGEKLFF.

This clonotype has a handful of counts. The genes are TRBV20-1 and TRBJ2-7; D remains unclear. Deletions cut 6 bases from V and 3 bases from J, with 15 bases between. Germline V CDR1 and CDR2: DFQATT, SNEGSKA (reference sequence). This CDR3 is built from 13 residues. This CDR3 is CSAPNPPNYEQYF. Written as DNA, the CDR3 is TGCAGTGCGCCGAATCCCCCTAACTACGAGCAGTACTTC.

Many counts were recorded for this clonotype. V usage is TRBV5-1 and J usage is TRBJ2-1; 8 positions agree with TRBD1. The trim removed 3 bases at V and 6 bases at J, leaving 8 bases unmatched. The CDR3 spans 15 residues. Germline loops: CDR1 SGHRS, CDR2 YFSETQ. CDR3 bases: TGCGCCAGCAGCTCGACAGGGGTTGAGGGCAATGAGCAGTTCTTC. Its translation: CASSSTGVEGNEQFF.

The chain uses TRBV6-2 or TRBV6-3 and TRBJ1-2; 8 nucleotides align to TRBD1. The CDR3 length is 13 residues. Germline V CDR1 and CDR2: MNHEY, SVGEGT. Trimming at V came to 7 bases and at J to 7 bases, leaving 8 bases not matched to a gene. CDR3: CASKRQGTTGYTF. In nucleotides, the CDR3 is TGTGCCAGCAAGCGACAGGGGACGACTGGCTACACCTTC.

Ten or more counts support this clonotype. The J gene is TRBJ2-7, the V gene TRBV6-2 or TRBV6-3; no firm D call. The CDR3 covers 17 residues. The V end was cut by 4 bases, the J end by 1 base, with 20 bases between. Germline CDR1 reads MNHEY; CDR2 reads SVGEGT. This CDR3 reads CASSSLPRGLRSYEQYF. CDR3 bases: TGTGCCAGCAGTTCTTTACCTCGAGGTCTCCGGTCCTACGAGCAGTACTTC.

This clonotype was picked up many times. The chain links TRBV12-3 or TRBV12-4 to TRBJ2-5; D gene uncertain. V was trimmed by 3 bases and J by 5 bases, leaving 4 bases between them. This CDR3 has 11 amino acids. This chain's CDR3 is CASSFYETQYF. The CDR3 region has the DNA TGTGCCAGCAGTTTCTACGAGACCCAGTACTTC.

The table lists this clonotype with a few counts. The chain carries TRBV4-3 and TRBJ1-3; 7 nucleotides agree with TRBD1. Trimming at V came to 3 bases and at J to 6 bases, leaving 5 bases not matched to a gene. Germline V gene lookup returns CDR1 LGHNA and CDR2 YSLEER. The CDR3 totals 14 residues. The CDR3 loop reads CASSHEQGPNTIYF. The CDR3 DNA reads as TGCGCCAGCAGCCACGAACAGGGGCCAAACACCATATATTTT.

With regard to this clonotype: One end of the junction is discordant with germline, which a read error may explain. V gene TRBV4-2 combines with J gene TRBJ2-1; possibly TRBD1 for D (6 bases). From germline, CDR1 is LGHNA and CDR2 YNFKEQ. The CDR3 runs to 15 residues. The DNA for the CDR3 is TGTGCCAGCGGCCAGGGGCTCAGCTCCTACAATGAGCAGTTCTTC. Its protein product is CASGQGLSSYNEQFF.

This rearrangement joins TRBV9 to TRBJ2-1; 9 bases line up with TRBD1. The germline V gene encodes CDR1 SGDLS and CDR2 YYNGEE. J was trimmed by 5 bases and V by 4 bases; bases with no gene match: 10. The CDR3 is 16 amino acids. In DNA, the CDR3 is TGTGCCAGCAGCATCCGAATTGGGACAGGGCACAATGAGCAGTTCTTC. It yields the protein CASSIRIGTGHNEQFF.

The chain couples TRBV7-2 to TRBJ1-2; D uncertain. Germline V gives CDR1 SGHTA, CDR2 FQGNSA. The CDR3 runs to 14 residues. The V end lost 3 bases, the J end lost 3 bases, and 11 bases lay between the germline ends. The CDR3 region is CASSFMGVYYGYTF. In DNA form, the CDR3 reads TGTGCCAGCAGCTTTATGGGAGTCTACTATGGCTACACCTTC.

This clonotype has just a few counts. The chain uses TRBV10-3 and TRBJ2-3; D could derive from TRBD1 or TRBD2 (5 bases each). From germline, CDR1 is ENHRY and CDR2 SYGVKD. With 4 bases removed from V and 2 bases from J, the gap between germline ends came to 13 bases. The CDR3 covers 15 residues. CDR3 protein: CAISASGAPTDTQYF. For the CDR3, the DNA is TGTGCCATCAGTGCCTCCGGGGCCCCCACAGATACGCAGTATTTT.

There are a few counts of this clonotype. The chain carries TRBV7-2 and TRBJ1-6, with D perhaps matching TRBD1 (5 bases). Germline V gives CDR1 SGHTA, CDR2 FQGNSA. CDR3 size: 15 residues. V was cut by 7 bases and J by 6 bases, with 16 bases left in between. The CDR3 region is CASIKGRVGNSPLHF. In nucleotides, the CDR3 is TGTGCCAGCATCAAAGGCAGGGTTGGTAATTCACCCCTCCACTTT.

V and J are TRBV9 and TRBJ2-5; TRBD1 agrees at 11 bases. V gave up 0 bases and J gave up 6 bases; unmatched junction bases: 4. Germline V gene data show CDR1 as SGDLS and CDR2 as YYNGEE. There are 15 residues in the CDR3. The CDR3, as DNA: TGTGCCAGCAGCGTAGGGACAGGGGGCCGGAAGACCCAGTACTTC. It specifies CASSVGTGGRKTQYF.

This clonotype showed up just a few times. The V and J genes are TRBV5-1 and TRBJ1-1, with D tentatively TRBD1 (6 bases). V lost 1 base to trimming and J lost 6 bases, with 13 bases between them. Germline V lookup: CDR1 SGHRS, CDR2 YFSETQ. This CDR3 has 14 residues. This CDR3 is CASSLSGANPEAFF. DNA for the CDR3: TGCGCCAGCAGCTTGTCAGGGGCCAATCCTGAAGCTTTCTTT.

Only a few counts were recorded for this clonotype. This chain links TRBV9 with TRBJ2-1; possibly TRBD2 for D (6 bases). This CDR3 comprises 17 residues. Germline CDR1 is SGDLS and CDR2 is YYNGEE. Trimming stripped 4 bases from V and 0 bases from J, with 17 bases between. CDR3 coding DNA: TGTGCCAGCAGCCCTCGTGGGGACTCGGGCTCCTACAATGAGCAGTTCTTC. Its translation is CASSPRGDSGSYNEQFF.

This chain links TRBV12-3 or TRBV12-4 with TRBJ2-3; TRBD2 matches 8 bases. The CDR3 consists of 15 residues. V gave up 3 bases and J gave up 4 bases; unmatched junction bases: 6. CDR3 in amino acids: CASSLGLGFADTQYF. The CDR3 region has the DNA TGTGCCAGCAGTTTGGGACTAGGGTTCGCAGATACGCAGTATTTT.

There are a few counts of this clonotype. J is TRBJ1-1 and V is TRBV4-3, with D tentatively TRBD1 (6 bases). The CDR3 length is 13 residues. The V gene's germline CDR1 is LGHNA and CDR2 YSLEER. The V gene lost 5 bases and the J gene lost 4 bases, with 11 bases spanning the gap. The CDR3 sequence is CASSTRTVTEAFF. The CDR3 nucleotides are TGCGCCAGCAGCACCCGGACAGTCACTGAAGCTTTCTTT.

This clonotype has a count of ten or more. The CDR3 loop reads CASSFWGGETQYF. CDR3 bases: TGCGCCAGCAGCTTTTGGGGAGGAGAGACCCAGTACTTC. This rearrangement joins TRBV5-1 to TRBJ2-5; weak D call: TRBD2 (6 bases). V was pared by 2 bases and J by 4 bases, with 9 bases between. The CDR3 covers 13 residues. Per the germline V gene, CDR1 is SGHRS and CDR2 is YFSETQ.

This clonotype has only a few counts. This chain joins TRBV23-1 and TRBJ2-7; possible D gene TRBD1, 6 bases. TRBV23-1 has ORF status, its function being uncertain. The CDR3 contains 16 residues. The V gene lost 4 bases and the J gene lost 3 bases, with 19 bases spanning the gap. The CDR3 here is CASSPLPGQIIYEQYV. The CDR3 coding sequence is TGCGCCAGCAGTCCCCTGCCCGGACAGATCATCTACGAGCAGTACGTC.

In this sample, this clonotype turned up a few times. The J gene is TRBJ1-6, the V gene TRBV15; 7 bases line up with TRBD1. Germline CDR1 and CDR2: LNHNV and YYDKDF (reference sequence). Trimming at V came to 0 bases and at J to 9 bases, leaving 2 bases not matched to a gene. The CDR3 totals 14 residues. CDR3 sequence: CATSRDQGGSPLHF. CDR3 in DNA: TGTGCCACCAGCAGAGACCAGGGGGGTTCACCCCTCCACTTT.

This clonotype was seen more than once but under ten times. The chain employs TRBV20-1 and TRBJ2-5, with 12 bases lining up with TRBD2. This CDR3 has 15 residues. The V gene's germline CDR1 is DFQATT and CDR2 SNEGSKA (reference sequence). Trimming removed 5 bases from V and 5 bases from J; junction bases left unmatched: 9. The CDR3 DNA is TGCAGTGCTTTTCCTAGCGGGGGGGCCTCTGAGACCCAGTACTTC. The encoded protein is CSAFPSGGASETQYF.